This T cell receptor (beta chain) was sequenced in a study of immune evolution from preneoplasia to lung adenocarcinoma. V was clipped by 3 bases and J by 10 bases, with 16 bases between them. CDR1 is KGHSH and CDR2 is LQKENI in the germline V gene. There are 13 residues in the CDR3. Only in-frame clones appear in the TCRdb table, and some are missing; sequencing was by immunoSEQ multiplex PCR. The sample consists of around 40,000 clones, more than 60% of them appearing once. The chain couples TRBV18 to TRBJ2-7; D possibly corresponds to TRBD2 (5 bases). The sequence came from a person aged 55 to 75 with lung adenocarcinoma. The sequenced sample consisted of FFPE invasive lung adenocarcinoma tissue. This CDR3 reads CASSPTSGSGQYF. In DNA, the CDR3 is TGTGCCAGCTCACCGACCTCGGGGTCCGGACAGTACTTC.